This entry is about one T cell receptor beta chain. Its antigen is unidentified. The PCR had 60 Vbeta and 13 Jbeta primers. Data came from immunoSEQ multiplex PCR; TCRdb stores just in-frame clones and leaves some out. This table has 200,000 to 250,000 clones, roughly 80% appearing once. The CDR3 extends over 15 amino acids. V shed 1 base and J shed 0 bases, with 8 bases lying between them. Per the germline V gene, CDR1 is SGHRS and CDR2 is YFSETQ. This record comes from a study of cytomegalovirus exposure and HLA in healthy donors. Study-level points and caveats: Analysis performed later found about 18,000 TCR beta sequences associated with HLA alleles at 0.05 false discovery rate.

V is TRBV5-1 and J is TRBJ1-3; TRBD1 is a possible D gene (5 bases). Sequenced material: PBMCs. This clonotype was obtained from a man aged 35-49 years in good health and CMV-seronegative. In DNA, the CDR3 is TGCGCCAGCAGCTTGCAGGGTAGCTCTGGAAACACCATATATTTT. It translates to CASSLQGSSGNTIYF.